The sequence of this T cell receptor beta chain was determined in a study of vaccination and CD4 T cells after COVID-19. Sequencing of cultured CD4+ T cell DNA used the Oncomine TCR Beta short-read assay. Genomic DNA was extracted from cultured CD4+ T cells. MiXCR, run by TCRdb on the PCR reads, gives a single entry per CDR3 protein. The data show approximately 16,000 distinct CDR3 sequences, about 56% seen once. Per the germline V gene, CDR1 is SGHTA and CDR2 is FQGNSA. The CDR3 loop spans 15 amino acids. V lost 2 bases and J lost 4, with 12 bases in between. Treatment: approximately 9-day PBMC culture with coronavirus spike peptide pools or control peptides (ViraFEST assay). Expanded clonotypes were found by TCR sequencing after peptide-pool stimulation (ViraFEST). Positive PCR dates spanned March to December 2020, predating US Alpha, Beta and Delta variants. This clonotype was seen once. The antigen remains undetermined.

This clonotype originated in a human donor who had recovered from COVID-19. Sequenced input: CD4+ T cells from blood, cultured in vitro. This sequence joins TRBV7-2 and TRBJ2-1, with a tentative D call TRBD2 (7 bases). The CDR3 loop is CASSLMGGQYNEQFF. For the CDR3, the DNA is TGTGCCAGCAGCTTAATGGGGGGGCAGTACAATGAGCAGTTCTTC.